Listed below are T cell receptor beta chains from one sample, sequenced in a study of shared clonotypes between healthy human individuals. Profiling relied on immunoSEQ multiplex PCR, and the TCRdb table lists in-frame clones only, not all of them. The table lists fewer than 700,000 clones, roughly four fifths of them singletons. The specimen was PBMCs. All receptors come from a woman between 40 and 50 years old in good health. Some clones in this sample may be carry-over from other donors' samples. The CDR3 runs from the conserved cysteine through the conserved F or W. The D gene is left open where the match is weak. Clone size, where shown, is once, few, many, or a class for clones that have expanded.

>once|TRBV7-6|.|TRBJ2-3|15
TGTGCCAGCAGCTTAGTAGGTGCTAGCACAGATACGCAGTATTTT
CASSLVGASTDTQYF
>once|TRBV10-2|.|TRBJ2-7|14
TGCGCCAGCAGTGAGTCGGCCACCCCCTACGAGCAGTACTTC
CASSESATPYEQYF
>.|TRBV27|TRBD2|TRBJ2-7|18
TGTGCCAGCAGTCCCCAACGACCGGGACTAGGGGCCTCCTACGAGCAGTACTTC
CASSPQRPGLGASYEQYF
>.|TRBV7-2|.|TRBJ1-5|14
TGTGCCAGCAGCTTAGTGGAGGGCAATCAGCCCCAGCATTTT
CASSLVEGNQPQHF
>.|TRBV5-1|.|TRBJ2-3|14
TGCGCCAGCAGCCCGAAGAGACCGCCGGATACGCAGTATTTT
CASSPKRPPDTQYF
>.|TRBV19|.|TRBJ2-5|15
TGTGCCAGTAGTATAGCGGACGGGACACAAGAGACCCAGTACTTC
CASSIADGTQETQYF
>.|TRBV30|TRBD2|TRBJ2-3|14
TGTGCCTGGAGGGGGGTAGCGGGAGTAGATACGCAGTATTTT
CAWRGVAGVDTQYF
>.|TRBV19|TRBD2|TRBJ2-1|14
TGTGCCAGTAGTATCGGAGCGGGAGTTCATGAGCAGTTCTTC
CASSIGAGVHEQFF
>.|TRBV28|.|TRBJ1-2|14
TGTGCCAGCTACGAGGGCCCCTCTAACTATGGCTACACCTTC
CASYEGPSNYGYTF
>few|TRBV6-4|.|TRBJ2-7|15
TGTGCCAGCAGTGCCAGACCCGGTTCAGCCCACGAGCAGTACTTC
CASSARPGSAHEQYF
>.|TRBV5-5|.|TRBJ1-5|16
TGTGCCAGCAGCCCGGACAGTTGGGGAGGGGATCAGCCCCAGCATTTT
CASSPDSWGGDQPQHF
>.|TRBV5-4|.|TRBJ1-1|13
TGTGCCAGCAGCCTTCGGAAGAACACTGAAGCTTTCTTT
CASSLRKNTEAFF
>once|TRBV4-1|.|TRBJ2-7|14
TGCGCCAGCAGCCAAGATGTGGCTGCCTACGAGCAGTACTTC
CASSQDVAAYEQYF
>.|TRBV4-2|TRBD2|TRBJ2-3|16
TGTGCCAGCAGCCAAGAGAGACTAGCGGGAGTTAATACGCAGTATTTT
CASSQERLAGVNTQYF
>.|TRBV6-5|.|TRBJ1-5|12
TGTGCCAGCAGACAGGGCTCGCAGCCCCAGCATTTT
CASRQGSQPQHF
>.|TRBV18|.|TRBJ2-1|13
TGTGCCAGCTCACAGGAGGACCCCTATACGAAGTTCTTC
CASSQEDPYTKFF
>few|TRBV29-1|.|TRBJ2-3|15
TGCAGCGTTATGTTACCCTCATCTAACACAGATACGCAGTATTTT
CSVMLPSSNTDTQYF
>.|TRBV19|TRBD2|TRBJ2-1|15
TGTGCCAGTAGTACCTCCGTGGGCGGGAGCAATGAGCAGTTCTTC
CASSTSVGGSNEQFF
>.|TRBV28|.|TRBJ1-2|10
TGTGCCAGCGGCCACTATGGCTACACCTTC
CASGHYGYTF
>once|TRBV28|.|TRBJ1-5|15
TGTGCCAGCAGTTTATCCCCGGCGGCCCGCCAGCCCCAGCATTTT
CASSLSPAARQPQHF
>few|TRBV23-1|.|TRBJ2-3|16
TGCGCCAGCAGTCAAAGGTTCTTCGGCAACACAGATACGCAGTATTTT
CASSQRFFGNTDTQYF
>many|TRBV5-1|TRBD2|TRBJ2-3|16
TGCGCCAGCAGCTTGCGGGAGGGCTCTAGCACAGATACGCAGTATTTT
CASSLREGSSTDTQYF
>.|TRBV28|.|TRBJ2-7|13
TGTGCCAGCAGTACATACCGGGTCTACGAGCAGTACTTC
CASSTYRVYEQYF
>.|TRBV5-4|.|TRBJ2-3|16
TGTGCCAGCAGCTGGGGTGGGGGGCAAAACACAGATACGCAGTATTTT
CASSWGGGQNTDTQYF
>.|TRBV18|.|TRBJ1-5|13
TGTGCCAGCTCACCACAGGCTAATCAGCCCCAGCATTTT
CASSPQANQPQHF
>.|TRBV9|.|TRBJ2-5|13
TGTGCCAGCAGCGCCCTAAACCAAGAGACCCAGTACTTC
CASSALNQETQYF